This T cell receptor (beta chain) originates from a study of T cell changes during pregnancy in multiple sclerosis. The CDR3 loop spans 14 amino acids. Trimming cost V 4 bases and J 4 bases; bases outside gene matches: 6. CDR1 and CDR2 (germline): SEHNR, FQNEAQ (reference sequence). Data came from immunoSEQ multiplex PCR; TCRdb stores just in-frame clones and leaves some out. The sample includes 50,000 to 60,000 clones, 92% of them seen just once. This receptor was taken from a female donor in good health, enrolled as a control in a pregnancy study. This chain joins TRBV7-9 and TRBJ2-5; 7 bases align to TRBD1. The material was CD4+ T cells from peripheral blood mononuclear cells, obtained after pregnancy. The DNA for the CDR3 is TGTGCCAGCAGCTCGGGACAGTCGGGAGAGACCCAGTACTTC. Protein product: CASSSGQSGETQYF.